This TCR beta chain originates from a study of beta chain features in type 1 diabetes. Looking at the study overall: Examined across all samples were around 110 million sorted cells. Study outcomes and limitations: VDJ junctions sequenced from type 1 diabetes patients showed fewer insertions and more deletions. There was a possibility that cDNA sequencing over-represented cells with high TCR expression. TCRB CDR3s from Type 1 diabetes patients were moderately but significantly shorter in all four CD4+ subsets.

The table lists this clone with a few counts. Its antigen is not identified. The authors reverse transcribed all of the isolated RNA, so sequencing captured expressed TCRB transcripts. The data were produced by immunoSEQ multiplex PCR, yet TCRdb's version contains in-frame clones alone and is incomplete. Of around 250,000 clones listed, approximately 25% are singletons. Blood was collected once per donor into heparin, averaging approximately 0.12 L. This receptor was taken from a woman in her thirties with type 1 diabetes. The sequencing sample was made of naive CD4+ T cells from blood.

The CDR3 DNA reads as TGTGCCAGTAGTGCGACTCTTAGCTCCTACGAGCAGTACTTC. Translated, it gives CASSATLSSYEQYF. The J gene is TRBJ2-7, the V gene TRBV19; D remains ambiguous. Germline CDR1 reads LNHDA; CDR2 reads SQIVND (reference sequence). The CDR3 is 14 residues long. V lost 5 bases to trimming and J lost 0 bases, with 11 bases between them.